These 31 T cell receptor beta chains were sequenced from one sample in a study of patients and donors after allogeneic stem cell transplantation. Each CDR3 protein gets one entry after TCRdb re-called the RT-PCR reads with MiXCR. The sample has 900,000 to 1,000,000 distinct CDR3 sequences; under 20% are singletons. Sequencing was carried out using blood, either unsorted or a sorted T cell fraction (not recorded which). The receptors come from a human donor who was either an allogeneic HSCT recipient or a stem cell or donor lymphocyte infusion donor (not recorded which). It is not recorded whose cells these are; they may come from a transplant donor.

The chain has TRBV12-3 or TRBV12-4 and TRBJ2-3, with D possibly TRBD2 on 6 matching bases. V was pared by 5 bases and J by 3 bases, with 12 bases between. The CDR3 covers 14 residues. The CDR3 DNA reads as TGTGCCAGCAGTCTGACTAGAAAAACAGATACGCAGTATTTT. It specifies CASSLTRKTDTQYF.

This clonotype showed up just a few times. The chain combines TRBV4-1 with TRBJ2-7; D gene unclear. With 0 bases removed from V and 1 base from J, the gap between germline ends came to 16 bases. Germline V gives CDR1 MGHRA, CDR2 YSYEKL. The CDR3 totals 17 residues. CDR3 loop: CASSQDRKAYGSYEQYF. In nucleotides, the CDR3 is TGCGCCAGCAGCCAAGATAGAAAGGCTTATGGGTCCTACGAGCAGTACTTC.

The chain links TRBV20-1 to TRBJ2-3; possible D gene TRBD2, 5 bases. Germline CDR1 is DFQATT and CDR2 is SNEGSKA (reference sequence). V was cut by 6 bases and J by 7 bases, with 20 bases left in between. CDR3 length: 14 residues. The CDR3: CSASLQPGGNTQYF. Written as DNA, the CDR3 is TGCAGTGCATCCCTCCAACCCGGAGGTAATACGCAGTATTTT.

The gene calls are TRBV20-1 and TRBJ1-3; D is possibly TRBD1 (6 bases). In germline, CDR1 is DFQATT, CDR2 SNEGSKA (reference sequence). This CDR3 region has 13 residues. The CDR3 nucleotides are TGCAGAGGGGCGGGGGGGCGGAGAAACACCATATATTTT. Its translation is CRGAGGRRNTIYF.

The sample holds many counts of this clonotype. The chain carries TRBV6-2 or TRBV6-3 and TRBJ2-2, with 10 bases lining up with TRBD2. V gave up 4 bases and J gave up 5 bases; unmatched junction bases: 7. CDR1 MNHEY and CDR2 SVGEGT come from the germline V gene. The CDR3 is 16 amino acids. The CDR3 coding sequence is TGTGCCAGCAGTTCAAGCGGGGGGGCCTTAACCGGGGAGCTGTTTTTT. The encoded protein is CASSSSGGALTGELFF.

The rearrangement links TRBV7-2 to TRBJ2-7; possible D gene TRBD1, 6 bases. The CDR3 is made up of 14 amino acids. Germline-derived CDR1 and CDR2 are SGHTA and FQGNSA. V was trimmed by 3 bases and J by 3 bases, leaving 12 bases between them. CDR3 sequence (DNA): TGTGCCAGCAGCTTCCGGGCCAGGGGCTACGAGCAGTACTTC. It codes for CASSFRARGYEQYF.

This clonotype was recorded many times. This chain uses TRBV12-3 or TRBV12-4 with TRBJ1-5, with D hard to call. V was trimmed by 8 bases and J by 2 bases, leaving 7 bases between them. The CDR3 extends over 12 amino acids. CDR3 DNA: TGTGCCAGCGGACCGGGCAATCAGCCCCAGCATTTT. Protein product: CASGPGNQPQHF.

The chain employs TRBV20-1 and TRBJ2-4, with D possibly matching TRBD2 (5 bases). Looked up from germline, CDR1 is DFQATT and CDR2 is SNEGSKA (reference sequence). Between the trimmed V and J ends, which lost 1 base and 2 bases, there was a span of 15 bases. The CDR3 extends over 16 amino acids. CDR3 in amino acids: CSARAGLVGTKNIQYF. As DNA, the CDR3 is TGCAGTGCTAGAGCGGGATTGGTCGGAACCAAAAACATTCAGTACTTC.

V is TRBV28 and J is TRBJ2-3; D may be TRBD2 (7 bases). Germline-derived CDR1 and CDR2 are MDHEN and SYDVKM. The CDR3 length is 13 residues. Between the trimmed V and J ends, which lost 4 bases and 8 bases, there was a span of 13 bases. CDR3: CASSSGGGPTQYF. CDR3 in DNA: TGTGCCAGCAGTTCGGGCGGGGGCCCTACGCAGTATTTT.

This chain uses TRBV20-1 with TRBJ2-3; TRBD2 matches at 12 bases. The J segment lost 3 bases and the V segment lost 0 bases, leaving 7 bases of the junction unmatched. Germline lookup yields CDR1 DFQATT and CDR2 SNEGSKA (reference sequence). CDR3 size: 17 residues. As DNA, the CDR3 is TGCAGTGCTAGAGAGACGACTAGCGGGGGAAAAACAGATACGCAGTATTTT. This translates into CSARETTSGGKTDTQYF.

The rearrangement uses TRBV20-1 and TRBJ2-3, with D unresolved. This CDR3 is built from 11 residues. The V end was cut by 5 bases, the J end by 3 bases, with 6 bases between. CDR1 and CDR2 from the germline V gene are DFQATT and SNEGSKA (reference sequence). Written as DNA, the CDR3 is TGCAGTGCTTTCCTAACAGATACGCAGTATTTT. Translating gives CSAFLTDTQYF.

The J gene is TRBJ2-4, the V gene TRBV7-9; unclear D gene. CDR3 size: 16 residues. In germline, CDR1 is SEHNR, CDR2 FQNEAQ (reference sequence). V dropped 4 bases and J dropped 0 bases, with 13 bases sitting between them. The DNA for the CDR3 is TGTGCCAGCAGCTCCTCCTGGCGTCTAGCCAAAAACATTCAGTACTTC. Translating it yields CASSSSWRLAKNIQYF.

This clonotype appeared a few times. The rearrangement uses TRBV12-3 or TRBV12-4 and TRBJ2-1; no firm D call. This CDR3 region has 12 residues. Trimming pared 6 bases from V and 10 bases from J, leaving 13 bases between. This CDR3 is CASSHSLIEQFF. CDR3 nucleotides: TGTGCCAGCAGCCATTCTTTGATCGAGCAGTTCTTC.

This clonotype was seen more than once but under ten times. The chain has TRBV6-5 and TRBJ2-7; 8 positions agree with TRBD1. From germline, CDR1 is MNHEY and CDR2 SVGAGI. V was clipped by 4 bases and J by 3 bases; unmatched bases: 8. The CDR3 sequence is 15 residues long. The CDR3 DNA reads TGTGCCAGCAGTTCGGGACAGGTCTCCTTCTACGAGCAGTACTTC. Translating it yields CASSSGQVSFYEQYF.

Only a few counts were recorded for this clonotype. The chain combines TRBV9 with TRBJ1-2, with D uncertain. The germline CDR1 and CDR2 sequences are SGDLS and YYNGEE. V was pared by 4 bases and J by 4 bases, with 14 bases between. The CDR3 length is 14 residues. CDR3 loop: CASSSSLDRYGYTF. For the CDR3, the DNA is TGTGCCAGCAGCTCTAGCTTGGACCGCTATGGCTACACCTTC.

This chain connects TRBV9 to TRBJ2-5, with 8 bases aligning to TRBD2. Germline V gives CDR1 SGDLS, CDR2 YYNGEE. V lost 0 bases to trimming and J lost 5 bases; unmatched junction nucleotides: 6. The CDR3 has 15 amino acids. The CDR3 reads CASSVEIAGWETQYF. In nucleotides, the CDR3 is TGTGCCAGCAGCGTAGAGATAGCGGGATGGGAGACCCAGTACTTC.

This clonotype has just a few counts. The V and J genes are TRBV9 and TRBJ1-3; TRBD1 matches 8 bases. With 3 bases clipped from V and 4 bases from J, the junction kept 9 bases outside the gene matches. The CDR3 extends over 16 amino acids. CDR1 and CDR2 from the germline V gene are SGDLS and YYNGEE. In DNA, the CDR3 is TGTGCCAGCAGCGGTCGACAGGGGAGGAGAGGAAACACCATATATTTT. Its translation: CASSGRQGRRGNTIYF. The complete variable domain, with remaining parts taken from reference TRBV9 and TRBJ1-3, reads DSGVTQTPKHLITATGQRVTLRCSPRSGDLSVYWYQQSLDQGLQFLIQYYNGEERAKGNILERFSAQQFPDLHSELNLSSLELGDSALYFCASSGRQGRRGNTIYFGEGSWLTVV.

This clonotype was counted between two and nine times. The rearrangement uses TRBV20-1 and TRBJ1-3; 9 bases fit TRBD1. The germline V gene encodes CDR1 DFQATT and CDR2 SNEGSKA (reference sequence). The trim removed 6 bases at V and 0 bases at J, leaving 3 bases unmatched. The CDR3 totals 14 residues. DNA for the CDR3: TGCAGTGCCACGGACAGGGGCTCTGGAAACACCATATATTTT. This sequence encodes CSATDRGSGNTIYF.

CDR3 sequence reads: CASSQEPLIGQYF. The CDR3 coding sequence is TGTGCCAGCAGCCAAGAACCCCTCATCGGGCAGTACTTC. The J gene is TRBJ2-7, the V gene TRBV6-2 or TRBV6-3; D gene ambiguous. Trimming stripped 6 bases from V and 9 bases from J, with 18 bases between. From germline, CDR1 is MNHEY and CDR2 SVGEGT. The CDR3 extends over 13 amino acids.

The chain employs TRBV3-1 and TRBJ2-3; D is possibly TRBD1 (6 bases). Trimming cost V 1 base and J 1 base, with 12 bases left between them. Germline CDR1 reads LGHDT; CDR2 reads YNNKEL (reference sequence). The CDR3 spans 16 residues. Here the CDR3 DNA reads TGTGCCAGCAGCCAAGGACTCAGGGGAGGCACAGATACGCAGTATTTT. The encoded protein is CASSQGLRGGTDTQYF.

The DNA of the CDR3 is TGCAGTGCTACCCCGACAGGGAAGAACTCACCCCTCCACTTT. Translating it yields CSATPTGKNSPLHF. This chain connects TRBV20-1 to TRBJ1-6; 7 bases agree with TRBD1. The CDR3 length is 14 residues. V trimming: 4 bases; J trimming: 10 bases; junction bases outside the gene matches: 10. Germline V gene lookup returns CDR1 DFQATT and CDR2 SNEGSKA (reference sequence).

This clonotype was seen only a few times. The rearrangement uses TRBV7-9 and TRBJ1-1, with D possibly matching TRBD1 (5 bases). The V and J ends lost 7 bases and 11 bases respectively, with 23 bases between them. The germline V gene encodes CDR1 SEHNR and CDR2 FQNEAQ (reference sequence). The CDR3 runs to 14 residues. Written as DNA, the CDR3 is TGTGCCAGCACCAATCGTCCGGACCCCTGGGGGGCTTTCTTT. This sequence encodes CASTNRPDPWGAFF.

This clonotype was counted only a few times. The chain employs TRBV7-9 and TRBJ1-2; D perhaps matches TRBD1 (5 bases). This CDR3 is built from 12 residues. V was pared by 4 bases and J by 7 bases, with 10 bases between. The germline V gene has CDR1 SEHNR and CDR2 FQNEAQ (reference sequence). This CDR3 is CASSYARGGYTF. The DNA for the CDR3 is TGTGCCAGCAGCTATGCTAGGGGTGGCTACACCTTC. The variable domain in full, with the rest retrieved from reference TRBV7-9 and TRBJ1-2, is DTGVSQNPRHKITKRGQNVTFRCDPISEHNRLYWYRQTLGQGPEFLTYFQNEAQLEKSRLLSDRFSAERPKGSFSTLEIQRTEQGDSAMYLCASSYARGGYTFGSGTRLTVV.

This clonotype was detected many times. This rearrangement joins TRBV9 to TRBJ1-1, with 7 bases fitting TRBD1. The germline CDR1 and CDR2 sequences are SGDLS and YYNGEE. The CDR3 loop spans 13 amino acids. The ends lost 2 bases at V and 5 bases at J; junction bases unmatched: 3. CDR3 sequence: CASSVTGVTEAFF. DNA for the CDR3: TGTGCCAGCAGCGTTACAGGGGTTACTGAAGCTTTCTTT.

The chain combines TRBV24-1 with TRBJ2-3; 7 bases are a match to TRBD2. The CDR3 sequence is 15 residues long. Losses at the gene ends were 5 bases for V and 4 bases for J; bases not matched to a gene: 8. Looked up from germline, CDR1 is KGHDR and CDR2 is SFDVKD. The CDR3 coding sequence is TGTGCCACCAGTGGCTCGGGGGGTTCCCCAGATACGCAGTATTTT. Translating it yields CATSGSGGSPDTQYF.

This clonotype was picked up a small number of times. The V call is TRBV6-2 or TRBV6-3, the J call TRBJ2-1, with D hard to call. V lost 5 bases and J 3 bases, leaving 11 bases between the germline ends. The CDR3 consists of 14 residues. CDR1 is MNHEY and CDR2 is SVGEGT in the germline V gene. In DNA form, the CDR3 reads TGTGCCAGCAGTACACTCACCCACTACAATGAGCAGTTCTTC. This sequence encodes CASSTLTHYNEQFF.

V is TRBV4-3 and J is TRBJ2-3; 8 positions agree with TRBD2. The CDR3 spans 16 residues. J gave up 5 bases and V 3 bases, and 10 bases lay outside the gene matches. The germline V gene encodes CDR1 LGHNA and CDR2 YSLEER. The chain's CDR3 is CASSHTGGVLGDTQYF. CDR3 nucleotides: TGCGCCAGCAGCCATACGGGGGGGGTTCTTGGAGATACGCAGTATTTT.

This clonotype was counted between two and nine times. The chain combines TRBV20-1 with TRBJ2-1; no definite D call. CDR1 and CDR2 (germline): DFQATT, SNEGSKA (reference sequence). The CDR3 consists of 11 residues. V lost 0 bases and J lost 9, with 6 bases in between. The CDR3, as DNA: TGCAGTGCTAGAGATAGGACTGAGCAGTTCTTC. It is translated as CSARDRTEQFF.

The genes are TRBV7-9 and TRBJ1-1; D perhaps matches TRBD1 (5 bases). Trimming left V 1 base short and J 5 bases short, with 11 bases between. CDR3 size: 14 residues. The V gene's germline CDR1 is SEHNR and CDR2 FQNEAQ (reference sequence). CDR3 bases: TGTGCCAGCAGCTTAGGGAAGGGGCAAACTGAAGCTTTCTTT. As protein: CASSLGKGQTEAFF.

This clonotype was counted a few times. The CDR3 coding sequence is TGTGCCACCGAAGCTAGCGGGGGCACCTCGGAGCAGTTCTTC. Protein product: CATEASGGTSEQFF. V is TRBV15 and J is TRBJ2-1; 10 positions match TRBD2. Germline trimming cut 8 bases from V and 10 bases from J; bases unmatched to any gene: 11. The CDR3 has 14 amino acids. Germline assignment: CDR1 LNHNV and CDR2 YYDKDF (reference sequence).

A few counts support this clonotype. The chain recombines TRBV25-1 with TRBJ2-7; weak D call: TRBD1 (5 bases). The germline V gene encodes CDR1 MGHDK and CDR2 SYGVNS. There are 14 residues in the CDR3. Trimming took 7 bases from V and 2 from J, leaving 15 bases between them. The CDR3 loop reads CASTESGRAYEQYF. In DNA, the CDR3 is TGTGCCAGCACCGAATCAGGCAGGGCCTACGAGCAGTACTTC.